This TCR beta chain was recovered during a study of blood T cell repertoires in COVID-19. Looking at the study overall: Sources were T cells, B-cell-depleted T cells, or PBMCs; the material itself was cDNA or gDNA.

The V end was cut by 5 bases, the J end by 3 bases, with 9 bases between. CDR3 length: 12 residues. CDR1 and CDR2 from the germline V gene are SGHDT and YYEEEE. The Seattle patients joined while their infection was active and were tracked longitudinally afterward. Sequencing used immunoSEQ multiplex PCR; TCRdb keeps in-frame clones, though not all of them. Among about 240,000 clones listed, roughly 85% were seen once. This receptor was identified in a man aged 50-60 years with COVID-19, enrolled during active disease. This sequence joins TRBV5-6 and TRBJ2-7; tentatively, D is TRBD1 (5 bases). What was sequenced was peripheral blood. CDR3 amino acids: CASRGPNYEQYF. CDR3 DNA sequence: TGTGCCAGCAGGGGGCCCAACTACGAGCAGTACTTC.